This T cell receptor (beta chain) was retrieved from a study of blood T cell repertoires in COVID-19. Data came from immunoSEQ multiplex PCR; TCRdb stores just in-frame clones and leaves some out. The sample lists about 150,000 clones; less than 90% were seen once. CDR1 and CDR2 from the germline V gene are SGHAT and FQNNGV. The CDR3 spans 16 residues. The V end was cut by 5 bases, the J end by 4 bases, with 18 bases between. Exposed study participants had met a COVID-19 case within 2 weeks before entry. This TCR derives from a woman aged 45-59 years who had been exposed to COVID-19. Sequencing input: PBMCs or T cells enriched from blood (not recorded which). The chain combines TRBV11-2 with TRBJ2-1, with TRBD2 as a possible D gene (6 bases). This CDR3 reads CASSLPRRREYNEQFF. CDR3 bases: TGTGCCAGCAGCCTGCCCAGGAGGAGGGAATACAATGAGCAGTTCTTC. The whole variable domain, filled in from reference TRBV11-2 and TRBJ2-1, reads EAGVAQSPRYKIIEKRQSVAFWCNPISGHATLYWYQQILGQGPKLLIQFQNNGVVDDSQLPKDRFSAERLKGVDSTLKIQPAKLEDSAVYLCASSLPRRREYNEQFFGPGTRLTVL.